The source of this TCR beta chain is a study of patients and donors after allogeneic stem cell transplantation. TCRdb independently ran MiXCR on the RT-PCR reads; one entry per CDR3 protein. The sample holds 400,000 to 450,000 distinct CDR3 sequences; roughly 16% are singletons and the top ten take roughly 7.2%. This clonotype appeared a few times. The clonotype comes from a human donor who was either an allogeneic HSCT recipient or a stem cell or donor lymphocyte infusion donor (not recorded which). It is not recorded whose cells these are; they may come from a transplant donor. Sequencing used blood, either unsorted or a sorted T cell fraction (not recorded which).

The CDR3 DNA follows: TGTGCCAGCAGCGTCGACTGGAGCAATCAGCCCCAGCATTTT. Protein product: CASSVDWSNQPQHF. This sequence joins TRBV7-8 and TRBJ1-5; no clear D gene. The ends were cut back, 5 bases at V and 1 base at J, with 9 bases in the middle. Per the germline V gene, CDR1 is SGHVS and CDR2 is FQNEAQ. This CDR3 spans 14 amino acids.